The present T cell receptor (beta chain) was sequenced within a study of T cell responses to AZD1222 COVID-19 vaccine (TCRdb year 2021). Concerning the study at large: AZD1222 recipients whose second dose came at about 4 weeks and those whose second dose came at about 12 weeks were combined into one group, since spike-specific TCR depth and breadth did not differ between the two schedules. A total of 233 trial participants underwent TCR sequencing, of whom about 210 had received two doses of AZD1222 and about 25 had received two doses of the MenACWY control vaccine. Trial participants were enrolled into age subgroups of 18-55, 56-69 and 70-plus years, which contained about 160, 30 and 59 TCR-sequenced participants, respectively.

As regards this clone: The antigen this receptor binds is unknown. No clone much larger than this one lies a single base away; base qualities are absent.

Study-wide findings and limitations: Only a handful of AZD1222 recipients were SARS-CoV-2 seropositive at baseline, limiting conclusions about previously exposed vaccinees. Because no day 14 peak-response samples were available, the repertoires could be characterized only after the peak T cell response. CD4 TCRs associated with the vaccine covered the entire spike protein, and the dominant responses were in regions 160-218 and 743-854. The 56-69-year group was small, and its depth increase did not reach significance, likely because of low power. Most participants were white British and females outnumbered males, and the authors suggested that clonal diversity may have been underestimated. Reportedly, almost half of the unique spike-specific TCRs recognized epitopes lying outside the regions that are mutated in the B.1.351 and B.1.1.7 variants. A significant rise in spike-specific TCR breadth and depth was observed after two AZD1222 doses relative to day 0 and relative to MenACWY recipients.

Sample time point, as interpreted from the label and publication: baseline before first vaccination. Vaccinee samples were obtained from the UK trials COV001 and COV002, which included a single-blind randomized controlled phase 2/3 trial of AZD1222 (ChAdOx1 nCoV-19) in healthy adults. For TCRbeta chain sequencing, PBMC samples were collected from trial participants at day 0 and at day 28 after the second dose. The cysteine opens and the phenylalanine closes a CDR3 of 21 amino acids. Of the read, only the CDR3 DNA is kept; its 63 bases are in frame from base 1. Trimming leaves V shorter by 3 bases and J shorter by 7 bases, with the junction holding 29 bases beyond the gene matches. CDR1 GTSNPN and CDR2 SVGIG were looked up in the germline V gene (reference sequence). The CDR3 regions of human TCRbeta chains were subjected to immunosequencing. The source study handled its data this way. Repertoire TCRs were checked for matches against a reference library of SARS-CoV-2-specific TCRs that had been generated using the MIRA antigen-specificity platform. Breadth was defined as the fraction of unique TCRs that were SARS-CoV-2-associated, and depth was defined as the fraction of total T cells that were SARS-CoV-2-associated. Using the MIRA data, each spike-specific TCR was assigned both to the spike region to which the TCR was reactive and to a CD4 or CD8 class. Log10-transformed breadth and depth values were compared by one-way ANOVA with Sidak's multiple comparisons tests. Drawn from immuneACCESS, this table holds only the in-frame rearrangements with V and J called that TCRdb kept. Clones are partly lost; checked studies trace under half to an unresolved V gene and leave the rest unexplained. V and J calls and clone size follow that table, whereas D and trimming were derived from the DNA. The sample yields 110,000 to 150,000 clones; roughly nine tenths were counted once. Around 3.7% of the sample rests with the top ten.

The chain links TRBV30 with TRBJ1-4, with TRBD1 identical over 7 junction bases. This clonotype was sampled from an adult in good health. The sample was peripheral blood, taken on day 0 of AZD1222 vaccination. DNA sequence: TGTGCCTGGAGAAGGCGGGTTGGAACAGGGGCCGCGCTAGCCGGGGGTGAAAAACTGTTTTTT. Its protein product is CAWRRRVGTGAALAGGEKLFF.